A selection of T cell receptor beta chains follows, all from one sample in a study of circulating and synovial CD4+ cells in juvenile arthritis. Profiled with immunoSEQ multiplex PCR; TCRdb holds only in-frame clones, not every one. Of tens of thousands of clones listed, about 94% are singletons. The source material was CD4+ T cells from blood. Receptors originate from a human donor with juvenile idiopathic arthritis. CDR3s include the opening cysteine and the closing phenylalanine or tryptophan. The order of the fields is J gene, V gene, CDR3 length, CDR3 protein.

TRBJ1-5 TRBV7-6 18 CASSLGIYGGASNQPQHF
TRBJ1-4 TRBV9 13 CASSPHGNEKLFF
TRBJ1-2 TRBV4-3 16 CASSQASAGAQSGYTF
- TRBV19 13 CASSIQVRYEQYF
TRBJ1-2 TRBV27 14 CASSFNQDRGGYTF
TRBJ2-7 TRBV6-6 15 CASGSFRGMKYEQYF
TRBJ2-2 TRBV6-1 14 CASVRQVSTGELFF
TRBJ1-5 TRBV6-5 15 CASRDRGNANQPQHF
TRBJ2-7 TRBV5-1 17 CASSLAKGQIGEYEQYF
TRBJ2-1 TRBV4-3 11 CASSQGGRQFF
TRBJ2-3 TRBV9 13 CASSYGTSNTQYF
TRBJ2-2 TRBV5-1 12 CASSSFTGELFF
TRBJ1-5 TRBV30 13 CAWSVQTDQPQHF
TRBJ2-1 TRBV18 15 CASSPGTRVGNEQFF
TRBJ2-7 TRBV4-3 15 CASSPSRMLAGVRYF
TRBJ2-1 TRBV7-2 15 CASSQDRGGYNEQFF
TRBJ1-1 TRBV4-2 17 CASSQSALQADDTEAFF
TRBJ2-1 TRBV4-3 16 CASSQDRKGLKNEQFF
TRBJ2-3 TRBV25-1 15 CASSESRGGTDTQYF
TRBJ1-2 TRBV7-2 15 CASSLARTGSYGYTF
TRBJ1-2 TRBV6-4 13 CASSVESNYGYTF
TRBJ2-5 TRBV25-1 15 CASSDPGQGKETQYF
TRBJ1-2 TRBV19 14 CASSMKGGSYGYTF
TRBJ1-2 TRBV28 14 CASSPPEGGYGYTF
TRBJ2-7 TRBV7-3 16 CASSLPNRVPSYEQYF
TRBJ2-2 TRBV7-9 15 CASSQRGGVTGELFF
TRBJ1-5 TRBV5-8 15 CASSLRGYSNQPQHF
TRBJ2-7 TRBV25-1 15 CASSLQQGGSYEQYF
TRBJ2-5 TRBV7-2 15 CASSLARTHQETQYF
TRBJ1-2 TRBV28 14 CASSSPLTPGGYTF
TRBJ2-1 TRBV4-3 14 CASKAGGTYNEQFF
TRBJ1-6 TRBV2 14 CASSWTVYNSPLHF
TRBJ2-1 TRBV2 16 CASSEVAGGAYNEQFF
TRBJ2-3 TRBV11-1 13 CASSLSGTRFSYF
TRBJ1-2 TRBV18 15 CASSPGQGTNYGYTF
TRBJ2-1 TRBV29-1 15 CSVVVTSGHKNEQFF
TRBJ2-3 TRBV23-1 17 CASSHCPGQGHTDTQYF
TRBJ1-1 TRBV5-4 16 CASSLGGQGRWTEAFF
TRBJ1-2 TRBV7-6 13 CASSEGVNYGYTF
TRBJ1-1 TRBV9 16 CASSVVGRGQNTEAFF
TRBJ2-5 TRBV5-6 16 CASSLAAGGQWETQYF
TRBJ2-3 TRBV15 17 CATSKGTSGGPGDTQYF
TRBJ1-2 TRBV27 14 CASSRLRDSHGYTF
TRBJ2-1 TRBV9 15 CASSFGTGRNNEQFF
TRBJ1-1 TRBV18 14 CASSLRWGGTEAFF
TRBJ2-3 TRBV7-3 23 CASSLRTGPRLAGGSSRTDTQYF
TRBJ2-4 TRBV25-1 13 CASSPGGANIQYF
TRBJ1-2 TRBV30 13 CAWSVPRGYGYTF
TRBJ1-5 TRBV19 17 CASSIRGTARNNQPQHF
TRBJ1-5 TRBV5-1 14 CASSWGDSNQPQHF
TRBJ1-5 TRBV18 17 CASSTTTAVLSNQPQHF
TRBJ1-1 TRBV6-5 14 CASSLGQGVTEAFF
TRBJ1-1 TRBV20-1 11 CSVQGGTEAFF
TRBJ1-4 TRBV27 14 CASSLGLRKEKLFF
TRBJ1-6 TRBV5-5 15 CASTPDRVGNSPLHF
TRBJ1-1 TRBV4-3 15 CASSQVSGVNTEAFF
TRBJ1-1 TRBV29-1 13 CSVEPGQNTEAFF
TRBJ1-4 TRBV10-3 15 CAISPGQGGNEKLFF
TRBJ1-2 TRBV9 17 CASSTTPDSLTNYGYTF
TRBJ2-7 TRBV7-2 16 CASSLAGTGSYNEQYF